The 4 T cell receptor beta chains below come from one sample, sequenced in a study of response to subunit inactivated influenza vaccine. TCRdb re-derived calls from the RT-PCR reads in MiXCR, one entry per CDR3 protein. Among around 650,000 distinct CDR3 sequences listed, roughly 14% were seen once. The sample consisted of PBMCs from blood, taken 12 days after vaccination. The receptors shown here come from a man aged 50-60 years who received an inactivated influenza vaccine.

This clonotype was detected a few times. This chain connects TRBV7-2 to TRBJ1-1, with a tentative D call TRBD1 (6 bases). Trimming stripped 1 base from V and 11 bases from J, with 17 bases between. There are 14 residues in the CDR3. Germline V gene data show CDR1 as SGHTA and CDR2 as FQGNSA. CDR3 sequence reads: CASSLDRGGGEAFF. For the CDR3, the DNA is TGTGCCAGCAGCTTAGACAGAGGTGGGGGCGAGGCTTTCTTT.

The chain employs TRBV3-1 and TRBJ2-7, with 8 bases aligning to TRBD2. V gave up 4 bases and J gave up 5 bases; unmatched junction bases: 10. Germline values: CDR1 LGHDT, CDR2 YNNKEL (reference sequence). The CDR3 is 15 amino acids. CDR3 DNA sequence: TGTGCCAGCAGCCTCCGGGGGGGCGCAGTTAACGAGCAGTACTTC. Translated: CASSLRGGAVNEQYF.

This clonotype has a handful of counts. This chain joins TRBV5-1 and TRBJ2-7; the D gene is possibly TRBD2 (6 bases). The CDR3 is made up of 12 amino acids. Trimming pared 4 bases from V and 5 bases from J, leaving 10 bases between. Germline CDR1 SGHRS, CDR2 YFSETQ. CDR3 bases: TGCGCCAGCAGCCCTGCGGGGAACGAGCAGTACTTC. Translating gives CASSPAGNEQYF.

This clonotype was seen only a few times. The chain recombines TRBV3-1 with TRBJ1-2; unclear D gene. V was cut by 0 bases and J by 8 bases, with 10 bases left in between. Germline V gene sequence: CDR1 LGHDT, CDR2 YNNKEL (reference sequence). This CDR3 has 13 residues. CDR3 amino acids: CASSQDRALGYTF. Written as DNA, the CDR3 is TGTGCCAGCAGCCAAGATCGGGCGTTGGGCTACACCTTC.